This T cell receptor beta chain was sequenced in a study of T-cell memory formation after mild COVID-19. CDR1 and CDR2 (germline): SGHRS, YFSETQ. This CDR3 has 16 amino acids. Trimming took 4 bases from V and 1 from J; bases not matched to a gene: 8. There are a few counts of this clonotype. TCRdb processed the 5' RACE reads anew with MiXCR; each CDR3 protein has one entry. The repertoire includes 500,000 to 550,000 distinct CDR3 sequences, just over 20% of them detected once, and 9.5% to 15% sits in the top ten. This clonotype was sampled from an adult woman who had mild COVID-19 (a few samples of this study predate the infection). Cell type and time point are not known. This chain connects TRBV5-1 to TRBJ2-5, with 9 bases that match TRBD2. Sequencing used PBMCs or a T cell subset sorted from them (not recorded which). This CDR3 is CASSPRGSGSQETQYF. The CDR3 nucleotides read TGCGCCAGCAGCCCGCGCGGTAGCGGGAGCCAAGAGACCCAGTACTTC.